These T cell receptor beta chains were read from a single sample in a study of early T cells in non-severe SARS-CoV-2 infection. Using its own MiXCR run on the 5' RACE reads, TCRdb lists one record per CDR3 protein. The data show around 31,000 distinct CDR3 sequences, 8.5% to 10% seen once. Sequenced material: whole blood. The receptors shown here come from an adult who was a healthcare worker with PCR-confirmed SARS-CoV-2 infection or an uninfected control (not recorded which). The CDR3 runs from the conserved cysteine through the conserved F or W. A D gene is named only where the DNA matches it firmly. Clone size is given for some rows only: seen once, a few or many times, or a class if the clone is expanded.

v_call: TRBV10-2
j_call: TRBJ1-4
clone_size: NA
d_call: NA
cdr3_aa: CASSEIGTNEKLFF
cdr3_nt: TGCGCCAGTTCTGAGATCGGAACTAATGAAAAACTGTTTTTT

v_call: TRBV6-2/TRBV6-3
j_call: TRBJ2-1
clone_size: many
d_call: NA
cdr3_aa: CASSFPDPKQFF
cdr3_nt: TGTGCCAGCAGCTTTCCCGATCCGAAGCAGTTCTTC

v_call: TRBV29-1
j_call: TRBJ2-1
clone_size: many
d_call: TRBD1
cdr3_aa: CSVARGPNEQFF
cdr3_nt: TGCAGCGTTGCTAGGGGGCCCAATGAGCAGTTCTTC

v_call: TRBV7-3
j_call: TRBJ1-2
clone_size: NA
d_call: TRBD1
cdr3_aa: CASSSSGGNDGYTF
cdr3_nt: TGTGCCAGCAGCTCATCAGGGGGCAACGATGGCTACACCTTC

v_call: TRBV5-6
j_call: TRBJ2-1
clone_size: many
d_call: NA
cdr3_aa: CASSLARSNEQFF
cdr3_nt: TGTGCCAGCAGCTTGGCTAGGAGTAATGAGCAGTTCTTC

v_call: TRBV5-1
j_call: TRBJ2-1
clone_size: once
d_call: TRBD2
cdr3_aa: CASSQIAGARGNEQFF
cdr3_nt: TGCGCCAGCAGCCAAATAGCGGGGGCCAGGGGCAATGAGCAGTTCTTC

v_call: TRBV5-1
j_call: TRBJ1-2
clone_size: many
d_call: NA
cdr3_aa: CASSLSEGYGYTF
cdr3_nt: TGCGCCAGCAGCTTATCTGAGGGGTACGGCTACACCTTC

v_call: TRBV4-1
j_call: TRBJ1-2
clone_size: NA
d_call: NA
cdr3_aa: CASSQSRGDYGYTF
cdr3_nt: TGCGCCAGCAGCCAGTCCAGGGGTGACTATGGCTACACCTTC

v_call: TRBV7-2
j_call: TRBJ2-3
clone_size: many
d_call: NA
cdr3_aa: CASSLDLASTDTQYF
cdr3_nt: TGTGCCAGCAGCTTGGACTTAGCTAGCACAGATACGCAGTATTTT

v_call: TRBV3-1
j_call: TRBJ2-3
clone_size: many
d_call: TRBD2
cdr3_aa: CASSQEGTSGGAPDTQYF
cdr3_nt: TGTGCCAGCAGCCAAGAGGGAACTAGCGGGGGGGCCCCAGATACGCAGTATTTT

v_call: TRBV28
j_call: TRBJ2-7
clone_size: many
d_call: NA
cdr3_aa: CASSKLAGAGNEQYF
cdr3_nt: TGTGCCAGCAGTAAACTAGCAGGGGCCGGGAACGAGCAGTACTTC

v_call: TRBV29-1
j_call: TRBJ1-1
clone_size: few
d_call: NA
cdr3_aa: CSVGTSLNTEAFF
cdr3_nt: TGCAGCGTTGGGACCAGTCTGAACACTGAAGCTTTCTTT

v_call: TRBV10-3
j_call: TRBJ2-5
clone_size: NA
d_call: NA
cdr3_aa: CAISDYPETQYF
cdr3_nt: TGTGCCATCAGTGACTACCCAGAGACCCAGTACTTC

v_call: TRBV27
j_call: TRBJ2-7
clone_size: many
d_call: NA
cdr3_aa: CASSLGGIGVYEQYF
cdr3_nt: TGTGCCAGCAGTTTGGGGGGCATCGGAGTTTACGAGCAGTACTTC

v_call: TRBV20-1
j_call: TRBJ2-1
clone_size: many
d_call: TRBD2
cdr3_aa: CSAEPSRGGHNEQFF
cdr3_nt: TGCAGTGCCGAACCCTCGCGGGGGGGCCACAATGAGCAGTTCTTC

v_call: TRBV4-3
j_call: TRBJ1-4
clone_size: NA
d_call: NA
cdr3_aa: CASSQVRGVQLFF
cdr3_nt: TGCGCCAGCAGCCAAGTTCGCGGGGTACAACTGTTTTTT

v_call: TRBV10-3
j_call: TRBJ2-1
clone_size: few
d_call: NA
cdr3_aa: CAIRTGGDNEQFF
cdr3_nt: TGTGCCATCAGAACGGGGGGCGACAATGAGCAGTTCTTC

v_call: TRBV6-5
j_call: TRBJ2-4
clone_size: NA
d_call: NA
cdr3_aa: CASSPGVAVAKNIQYF
cdr3_nt: TGTGCCAGCAGCCCAGGGGTAGCGGTAGCCAAAAACATTCAGTACTTC

v_call: TRBV7-8
j_call: TRBJ1-4
clone_size: medium-sized
d_call: NA
cdr3_aa: CASSLGNEKLFF
cdr3_nt: TGTGCCAGCAGCTTGGGGAATGAAAAACTGTTTTTT

v_call: TRBV7-3
j_call: TRBJ2-1
clone_size: many
d_call: TRBD2
cdr3_aa: CASSPLRLAANEQFF
cdr3_nt: TGTGCCAGCAGCCCCTTGAGACTAGCGGCTAATGAGCAGTTCTTC

v_call: TRBV7-9
j_call: TRBJ2-3
clone_size: many
d_call: NA
cdr3_aa: CASSLEDGTDTQYF
cdr3_nt: TGTGCCAGCAGCTTAGAGGATGGGACAGATACGCAGTATTTT

v_call: TRBV9
j_call: TRBJ2-1
clone_size: many
d_call: TRBD2
cdr3_aa: CASSPLAGDNNEQFF
cdr3_nt: TGTGCCAGCAGCCCTCTAGCGGGGGATAACAATGAGCAGTTCTTC

v_call: TRBV2
j_call: TRBJ2-5
clone_size: few
d_call: NA
cdr3_aa: CASTPAQETQYF
cdr3_nt: TGTGCCAGCACCCCAGCACAAGAGACCCAGTACTTC

v_call: TRBV20-1
j_call: TRBJ1-3
clone_size: NA
d_call: NA
cdr3_aa: CSATGWDGYSGNTIYF
cdr3_nt: TGCAGTGCTACGGGGTGGGACGGATACTCTGGAAACACCATATATTTT

v_call: TRBV9
j_call: TRBJ2-5
clone_size: NA
d_call: NA
cdr3_aa: CASSVSYQETQYF
cdr3_nt: TGTGCCAGCAGCGTTTCGTACCAAGAGACCCAGTACTTC

v_call: TRBV20-1
j_call: TRBJ2-3
clone_size: many
d_call: TRBD1
cdr3_aa: CSAEVQGRSTDTQYF
cdr3_nt: TGCAGTGCTGAGGTACAGGGGCGAAGCACAGATACGCAGTATTTT

v_call: TRBV7-2
j_call: TRBJ1-5
clone_size: few
d_call: NA
cdr3_aa: CASSSRQSENQPQHF
cdr3_nt: TGTGCCAGCAGCTCGAGACAGTCAGAGAATCAGCCCCAGCATTTT

v_call: TRBV30
j_call: TRBJ1-2
clone_size: NA
d_call: NA
cdr3_aa: CAWLTEFIYGYTF
cdr3_nt: TGTGCCTGGCTAACAGAATTTATCTATGGCTACACCTTC

v_call: TRBV11-2
j_call: TRBJ2-7
clone_size: medium-sized
d_call: NA
cdr3_aa: CASSSFFEQYF
cdr3_nt: TGTGCCAGCAGCTCTTTCTTTGAGCAGTACTTC

v_call: TRBV20-1
j_call: TRBJ2-3
clone_size: many
d_call: NA
cdr3_aa: CSASRTASTDTQYF
cdr3_nt: TGCAGTGCAAGCAGGACTGCTAGCACAGATACGCAGTATTTT

v_call: TRBV20-1
j_call: TRBJ2-7
clone_size: NA
d_call: NA
cdr3_aa: CSATGRPSSYEQYF
cdr3_nt: TGCAGTGCCACCGGGAGACCAAGCTCCTACGAGCAGTACTTC

v_call: TRBV7-2
j_call: TRBJ1-1
clone_size: many
d_call: NA
cdr3_aa: CASSLRSESEAFF
cdr3_nt: TGTGCCAGCAGCTTACGGTCAGAAAGTGAAGCTTTCTTT

v_call: TRBV19
j_call: TRBJ2-6
clone_size: NA
d_call: NA
cdr3_aa: CASSFRRNSGANVLTF
cdr3_nt: TGTGCCAGTAGTTTCCGACGGAACTCTGGGGCCAACGTCCTGACTTTC

v_call: TRBV6-2/TRBV6-3
j_call: TRBJ1-2
clone_size: NA
d_call: TRBD1
cdr3_aa: CASNGQANYGYTF
cdr3_nt: TGTGCCAGCAACGGACAGGCAAATTATGGCTACACCTTC

v_call: TRBV4-1
j_call: TRBJ2-3
clone_size: few
d_call: NA
cdr3_aa: CASSLGLTSTDTQYF
cdr3_nt: TGCGCCAGCAGCCTCGGACTTACTAGCACAGATACGCAGTATTTT

v_call: TRBV12-3/TRBV12-4
j_call: TRBJ1-1
clone_size: many
d_call: TRBD1
cdr3_aa: CASSPTPGQKGTEAFF
cdr3_nt: TGTGCCAGCAGTCCCACACCGGGACAGAAAGGCACTGAAGCTTTCTTT

v_call: TRBV7-2
j_call: TRBJ2-7
clone_size: many
d_call: NA
cdr3_aa: CASSPEGRRSSYEQYF
cdr3_nt: TGTGCCAGCAGCCCAGAGGGGCGCAGGAGCTCCTACGAGCAGTACTTC

v_call: TRBV19
j_call: TRBJ1-5
clone_size: once
d_call: NA
cdr3_aa: CASSSGSLDQPQHF
cdr3_nt: TGTGCCAGTAGTTCCGGGTCACTAGATCAGCCCCAGCATTTT

v_call: TRBV7-2
j_call: TRBJ2-1
clone_size: few
d_call: TRBD2
cdr3_aa: CASSFTSGGQFF
cdr3_nt: TGTGCCAGCAGCTTTACTAGCGGGGGGCAGTTCTTC

v_call: TRBV5-1
j_call: TRBJ2-5
clone_size: NA
d_call: NA
cdr3_aa: CASSLVVLQETQYF
cdr3_nt: TGCGCCAGCAGCTTGGTCGTCTTACAAGAGACCCAGTACTTC

v_call: TRBV7-3
j_call: TRBJ1-1
clone_size: many
d_call: NA
cdr3_aa: CASSYARQYEAFF
cdr3_nt: TGTGCCAGCAGCTACGCCAGACAGTATGAAGCTTTCTTT

v_call: TRBV14
j_call: TRBJ1-3
clone_size: many
d_call: TRBD1
cdr3_aa: CASSPHPGQGAGNTIYF
cdr3_nt: TGTGCCAGCAGCCCACACCCGGGACAGGGTGCGGGAAACACCATATATTTT